These T cell receptor beta chains were read from a single sample in a study of blood T cell repertoires in COVID-19. Repertoires were generated with immunoSEQ multiplex PCR, while TCRdb's copy carries only in-frame clones and drops some. The table includes about 200,000 clones, approximately 80% detected once. Specimen: peripheral blood. These TCRs come from a human donor in a cohort sampled during active COVID-19. Both conserved end residues are part of each CDR3. D genes are given only for firm matches. For some rows the clone size is stated as once, few or many, or as a class when expanded; others skip it.

d_gene | abundance | j_gene | v_gene | CDR3nt | CDR3aa
. | . | TRBJ1-2 | TRBV15 | TGTGCCACCAGCAGTGTCGACAGGCGTGGCTACACCTTC | CATSSVDRRGYTF
TRBD1 | . | TRBJ2-3 | TRBV11-2 | TGTGCCAGCAGCTTCCGAGGGGGCCTCTGGACAGATACGCAGTATTTT | CASSFRGGLWTDTQYF
TRBD2 | once | TRBJ2-1 | TRBV10-3 | TGTGCCACCGGGCGGGGGGGCGAGGACAATGAGCAGTTCTTC | CATGRGGEDNEQFF
. | . | TRBJ2-2 | TRBV5-1 | TGCGCCAGCAGCTTGGTGACAGGTTCCGCCGGGGAGCTGTTTTTT | CASSLVTGSAGELFF
TRBD1 | . | TRBJ1-4 | TRBV6-5 | TGTGCCAGCAGTTACTCGACAGGGGGAATTGAAAAACTGTTTTTT | CASSYSTGGIEKLFF
. | . | TRBJ1-1 | TRBV19 | TGTGCCAGTAGTATTCTTTTTCGGGTACTGAGACAGCAACCCACTGAAGCTTTCTTT | CASSILFRVLRQQPTEAFF
. | few | TRBJ1-5 | TRBV3-1/TRBV3-2 | TGTGCCAGCAGCCAATCATTAGGGGGGGCCCAGCCCCAGCATTTT | CASSQSLGGAQPQHF
TRBD1 | . | TRBJ2-7 | TRBV27 | TGTGCCAGCAGTCCTCTCCCGGGACAGGGGGCATACGAGCAGTACTTC | CASSPLPGQGAYEQYF
. | . | TRBJ1-4 | TRBV30 | TGTGCCTGTGCAGGGGAGCCAACTGAAAAACTGTTTTTT | CACAGEPTEKLFF
TRBD2 | . | TRBJ2-3 | TRBV13 | TGTGCCAGCAGCAACTCTCTAGCGGGACCTAGCACAGATACGCAGTATTTT | CASSNSLAGPSTDTQYF
. | . | TRBJ2-4 | TRBV6-5 | TGTGCCAGCAGTAGCGAAGGGGGAAACATTCAGTACTTC | CASSSEGGNIQYF
. | . | TRBJ2-6 | TRBV10-3 | TGTGCCATCAGTGGGCGGCTCTCTGGGGCCAACGTCCTGACTTTC | CAISGRLSGANVLTF
TRBD1 | . | TRBJ2-5 | TRBV11-1 | TGTGCCAGCAGCTTAGCGGGACAGGAGAGGGAGACCCAGTACTTC | CASSLAGQERETQYF
TRBD2 | . | TRBJ2-7 | TRBV24-1 | TGTGCCACCAGTGACCACGGGACTAGCGGGGGCTACGAGCAGTACTTC | CATSDHGTSGGYEQYF
. | . | TRBJ1-4 | TRBV9 | TGTGCCAGCAACCTCGGACAACCTAATGAAAAACTGTTTTTT | CASNLGQPNEKLFF
. | . | TRBJ2-3 | TRBV18 | TGTGCCAGCTCACTAGGGGGTACAGATACGCAGTATTTT | CASSLGGTDTQYF
. | . | TRBJ2-2 | TRBV7-9 | TGTGCCAGCAGCCGCCACCTACAGGCGCCTTCGACCGGGGAGCTGTTTTTT | CASSRHLQAPSTGELFF
TRBD1 | . | TRBJ1-2 | TRBV9 | TGTGCCAGCAGTCCCCGGCTGGACAGGGGGTTGGATGGCTACACCTTC | CASSPRLDRGLDGYTF
. | . | TRBJ1-5 | TRBV2 | TGTGCCAGCACACCCGACAGCCACAATCAGCCCCAGCATTTT | CASTPDSHNQPQHF
. | . | TRBJ1-1 | TRBV4-1 | TGCGCCAGCAGCCAAGGGGCGGGGCGGGCTACCACTGAAGCTTTCTTT | CASSQGAGRATTEAFF
. | . | TRBJ1-5 | TRBV15 | TGTGCCACCAGCTCACAGGGTGGTCATCAGCCCCAGCATTTT | CATSSQGGHQPQHF
. | once | TRBJ2-3 | TRBV4-2 | TGTGCCAGCAGCCCCCAGGGGGATACGCAGTATTTT | CASSPQGDTQYF
TRBD1 | . | TRBJ1-5 | TRBV7-2 | TGTGCCAGCAGCTTAGAGGGGGCAAGTCAGCCCCAGCATTTT | CASSLEGASQPQHF
. | . | TRBJ2-3 | TRBV14 | TGTGCCAGCAGCCCATACTCCCTCAGCACAGATACGCAGTATTTT | CASSPYSLSTDTQYF
TRBD1 | few | TRBJ2-7 | TRBV7-9 | TGTGCCAGCAGCTCCTTAGTAGCGGACAGGGCCGGGCTTTACGAGCAGTACTTC | CASSSLVADRAGLYEQYF
TRBD1 | once | TRBJ1-2 | TRBV28 | TGTGCCAGCAGTTTGGGACAGGGTGATAATGGCTACACCTTC | CASSLGQGDNGYTF
TRBD2 | . | TRBJ2-5 | TRBV9 | TGTGCCAGCAGCGTAGGATTAGCGGGGGGAAGAGAGACCCAGTACTTC | CASSVGLAGGRETQYF
TRBD1 | . | TRBJ1-2 | TRBV19 | TGTGCCACTCAACAGGACAGGAACTATGGCTACACCTTC | CATQQDRNYGYTF
. | few | TRBJ1-2 | TRBV5-5 | TGTGCCAGCAGCTTAAGTCGAGGCGTCTATGGCTACACCTTC | CASSLSRGVYGYTF
TRBD1 | . | TRBJ2-3 | TRBV5-1 | TGCGCCAGCAGCGAGGGACAGGGGGTTCGAGATACGCAGTATTTT | CASSEGQGVRDTQYF
TRBD1 | . | TRBJ2-4 | TRBV10-3 | TGTGCCATCAGTGAGTCGATGGTACAGGGGGCCAAAAACATTCAGTACTTC | CAISESMVQGAKNIQYF
TRBD1 | . | TRBJ1-2 | TRBV6-1 | TGTGCCAGCAGTGAAAGGAGGGACAGGGTAGGCGGCTACACCTTC | CASSERRDRVGGYTF
TRBD2 | once | TRBJ2-3 | TRBV4-1 | TGCGCCAGCAGCCAAGGACAGGACGGTTGGACTAGCGGGAGAATCACAGATACGCAGTATTTT | CASSQGQDGWTSGRITDTQYF